The next 31 T cell receptor beta chains were all read from a single sample in a study of T-cell reconstitution after alpha-beta-depleted transplantation in children. Unique molecular identifiers were used in preparing the TCRbeta library. From the PCR reads, TCRdb called clonotypes with MiXCR, one entry per CDR3 protein. Of fewer than 500,000 distinct CDR3 sequences in the sample, approximately 42% were seen once. The sequencing used PBMCs, collected before TCRalphabeta/CD19-depleted stem cell transplant. The receptor set was obtained from a girl aged 2 to 10 with aplastic anemia, due to receive a stem cell transplant.

The V and J genes are TRBV12-3 or TRBV12-4 and TRBJ2-3; tentatively, D is TRBD1 (6 bases). The V gene lost 8 bases and the J gene lost 5 bases, with 11 bases spanning the gap. The CDR3 totals 12 residues. The CDR3 coding sequence is TGTGCCAGCGCTCAGGGGTTAGATACGCAGTATTTT. Encoded protein: CASAQGLDTQYF.

This chain connects TRBV20-1 to TRBJ1-5; D may be TRBD1 (5 bases). V lost 2 bases and J 5 bases, leaving 16 bases between the germline ends. Germline CDR1 and CDR2: DFQATT and SNEGSKA (reference sequence). There are 15 residues in the CDR3. The CDR3 region is CSARNRGHDYQPQHF. The CDR3 region has the DNA TGCAGTGCTAGAAACCGCGGACACGATTATCAGCCCCAGCATTTT.

The genes are TRBV20-1 and TRBJ2-7; 12 nucleotides agree with TRBD1. CDR1 DFQATT and CDR2 SNEGSKA come from the germline V gene (reference sequence). V was pared by 6 bases and J by 7 bases, with 10 bases of the junction left unmatched. The CDR3 is 14 amino acids. Here the CDR3 reads CSAPPGQGAREQYF. The CDR3 nucleotides are TGCAGTGCCCCACCGGGACAGGGGGCAAGGGAGCAGTACTTC.

The CDR3 loop reads CASSYAEAFF. The CDR3 region has the DNA TGTGCCAGCAGTTATGCTGAAGCTTTCTTT. V usage is TRBV25-1 and J usage is TRBJ1-1; D call uncertain. Germline lookup yields CDR1 MGHDK and CDR2 SYGVNS. V was clipped by 5 bases and J by 6 bases, with 4 bases between them. CDR3 length: 10 residues.

This clonotype has just a few counts. The chain couples TRBV27 to TRBJ2-7; D is perhaps TRBD1 (8 bases). The CDR3 loop spans 11 amino acids. Trimming pared 7 bases from V and 6 bases from J, leaving 10 bases between. The germline gives CDR1 MNHEY, CDR2 SMNVEV (reference sequence). The CDR3 protein is CASNRGGEQYF. The CDR3 nucleotides read TGTGCCAGCAACAGGGGGGGCGAGCAGTACTTC.

The J gene is TRBJ1-1, the V gene TRBV7-2; D gene ambiguous. CDR3 length: 16 residues. V was cut by 0 bases and J by 1 base, with 12 bases left in between. Germline-derived CDR1 and CDR2 are SGHTA and FQGNSA. The CDR3 nucleotides are TGTGCCAGCAGCTTAGCGGGTCCCCTCTCGAACACTGAAGCTTTCTTT. This gives the protein CASSLAGPLSNTEAFF.

This clonotype was counted many times. This chain uses TRBV6-1 with TRBJ1-3; D ambiguous. Trimming took 4 bases from V and 4 from J, leaving 8 bases between them. Per germline, CDR1 MNHNS and CDR2 SASEGT. The CDR3 length is 13 residues. The CDR3 sequence is CASSGSAGNTIYF. CDR3 in DNA: TGTGCCAGCAGTGGCAGCGCCGGAAACACCATATATTTT.

This clonotype was recorded many times. V is TRBV10-3 and J is TRBJ2-3; TRBD1 aligns across 7 bases. Germline V gene data show CDR1 as ENHRY and CDR2 as SYGVKD. The junction had 5 bases not matched to a gene; V was cut back by 3 bases and J by 2 bases. The CDR3 contains 15 residues. DNA of the CDR3: TGTGCCATCAGTGATCAAGACAGGGCCACAGATACGCAGTATTTT. It yields the protein CAISDQDRATDTQYF.

V gene TRBV6-4 combines with J gene TRBJ2-2; the D gene is possibly TRBD1 (6 bases). CDR3 length: 15 residues. V was clipped by 3 bases and J by 7 bases, with 15 bases between them. In germline, CDR1 is MRHNA, CDR2 SNTAGT. The CDR3 is CASSEMSGANGELFF. The CDR3 DNA follows: TGTGCCAGCAGTGAAATGTCAGGGGCGAACGGGGAGCTGTTTTTT.

This sequence joins TRBV7-2 and TRBJ2-1, with D perhaps matching TRBD1 or TRBD2 (5 bases each). The V end lost 5 bases, the J end lost 13 bases, and 21 bases lay between the germline ends. This CDR3 has 14 residues. CDR1 is SGHTA and CDR2 is FQGNSA in the germline V gene. The CDR3 is CASSAGTTFGFQFF. For the CDR3, the DNA is TGTGCCAGCAGCGCCGGGACCACCTTTGGCTTTCAGTTCTTC.

This clonotype was seen a few times. V usage is TRBV10-2 and J usage is TRBJ1-1; possibly TRBD1 for D (5 bases). Looked up from germline, CDR1 is WSHSY and CDR2 is SAAADI. V was cut by 8 bases and J by 4 bases, with 14 bases left in between. The CDR3 contains 13 residues. The CDR3 region has the DNA TGCGCCAGCGGTCGGGGCCGGGGCACTGAAGCTTTCTTT. Protein sequence: CASGRGRGTEAFF.

The chain recombines TRBV7-2 with TRBJ2-1; the D is unclear. Trimming left V 5 bases short and J 0 bases short, with 14 bases between. The CDR3 runs to 16 residues. Germline values: CDR1 SGHTA, CDR2 FQGNSA. The CDR3 nucleotides are TGTGCCAGCAGCCCCCAACCTCAGAGCTCCTACAATGAGCAGTTCTTC. Amino acid sequence: CASSPQPQSSYNEQFF.

This clonotype was seen repeatedly, ten times or more. The J gene is TRBJ2-3, the V gene TRBV20-1; TRBD2 matches at 11 bases. V lost 5 bases to trimming and J lost 10 bases; unmatched junction nucleotides: 11. This CDR3 comprises 14 residues. Germline V gene sequence: CDR1 DFQATT, CDR2 SNEGSKA (reference sequence). The CDR3, as DNA: TGCAGTGCTCGGACTAGCGGGCCTAGGGCATCGCAGTATTTT. This gives the protein CSARTSGPRASQYF.

The chain uses TRBV3-1 and TRBJ2-2; D perhaps matches TRBD1 (5 bases). From germline, CDR1 is LGHDT and CDR2 YNNKEL (reference sequence). V was pared by 3 bases and J by 1 base, with 9 bases between. There are 15 residues in the CDR3. The CDR3 spells CASSHPTVNTGELFF. The CDR3 DNA is TGTGCCAGCAGCCACCCGACAGTGAACACCGGGGAGCTGTTTTTT.

This clonotype showed up just a few times. The junction shows a germline mismatch at one end, possibly a read error. This chain links TRBV3-1 with TRBJ2-5; D is ambiguous. The length of the CDR3 is 12 residues. Germline loops: CDR1 LGHDT, CDR2 YNNKEL (reference sequence). The CDR3, as DNA: TGTGCCAGCACCCAAACCCAAGAGACCCAGTACTTC. It specifies CASTQTQETQYF.

This clonotype was observed at least ten times. The J gene is TRBJ2-1, the V gene TRBV9; 7 nucleotides align to TRBD1. Trimming took 0 bases from V and 1 from J; bases not matched to a gene: 4. CDR1 and CDR2 (germline): SGDLS, YYNGEE. There are 16 residues in the CDR3. The CDR3: CASSVVGGKSYNEQFF. The CDR3 DNA reads TGTGCCAGCAGCGTAGTAGGGGGCAAATCCTACAATGAGCAGTTCTTC.

This clonotype has more than one count but fewer than ten. This sequence joins TRBV3-1 and TRBJ2-2; D might be TRBD1 (8 bases). This CDR3 spans 15 amino acids. V lost 4 bases, J lost 8 bases, and 17 bases lay in between. Per germline, CDR1 LGHDT and CDR2 YNNKEL (reference sequence). The CDR3 DNA reads TGTGCCAGCAGCCCCAGGGGGCTAGCGGTGGGGGAGCTGTTTTTT. This translates into CASSPRGLAVGELFF.

The rearrangement links TRBV4-1 to TRBJ1-2; D perhaps matches TRBD1 (5 bases). Looked up from germline, CDR1 is MGHRA and CDR2 is YSYEKL. The CDR3 consists of 15 residues. The V end lost 9 bases, the J end lost 7 bases, and 24 bases lay between the germline ends. CDR3 coding DNA: TGCGCCAGTACACTCACCGGGACTCAACACAGTGGCTACACCTTC. Amino acid sequence: CASTLTGTQHSGYTF.

This sequence joins TRBV20-1 and TRBJ2-3; TRBD2 aligns across 12 bases. Germline CDR1 is DFQATT and CDR2 is SNEGSKA (reference sequence). The junction had 4 bases not matched to a gene; V was cut back by 2 bases and J by 4 bases. The CDR3 extends over 15 amino acids. In nucleotides, the CDR3 is TGCAGTGCTAGATCGGGACTAGCGGGTGCAGATACGCAGTATTTT. Translating gives CSARSGLAGADTQYF.

This clonotype has at least ten counts. The rearrangement joins TRBV6-5 to TRBJ1-3; no reliable D call. The CDR3 is 15 amino acids. CDR1 is MNHEY, CDR2 SVGAGI, per germline. V was shortened by 0 bases and J by 0 bases, with 6 bases between the two germline ends. CDR3: CASSYSVNSGNTIYF. The CDR3, as DNA: TGTGCCAGCAGTTACTCGGTCAACTCTGGAAACACCATATATTTT.

The sample holds a few counts of this clonotype. This sequence joins TRBV7-2 and TRBJ1-2; D is undetermined. The CDR3 totals 13 residues. V lost 10 bases and J 2 bases, leaving 14 bases between the germline ends. Germline V gene lookup returns CDR1 SGHTA and CDR2 FQGNSA. The CDR3 loop reads CATDGMGNYGYTF. The CDR3, as DNA: TGTGCCACAGACGGAATGGGGAACTATGGCTACACCTTC.

This chain joins TRBV20-1 and TRBJ2-1; D remains ambiguous. From germline, CDR1 is DFQATT and CDR2 SNEGSKA (reference sequence). V was cut by 3 bases and J by 0 bases, with 12 bases left in between. The length of the CDR3 is 15 residues. The chain's CDR3 is CSARVVGRSYNEQFF. The DNA for the CDR3 is TGCAGTGCTAGGGTGGTAGGACGCTCCTACAATGAGCAGTTCTTC.

This clonotype was counted many times. This chain joins TRBV15 and TRBJ2-1, with 7 bases aligning to TRBD2. V shed 5 bases, J shed 3 bases, and the junction held 7 bases outside the gene matches. The CDR3 length is 15 residues. The germline V gene encodes CDR1 LNHNV and CDR2 YYDKDF (reference sequence). For the CDR3, the DNA is TGTGCCACCAGCGGAGGGGTAGCGGGCTACAATGAGCAGTTCTTC. This sequence encodes CATSGGVAGYNEQFF. Drawing the rest from reference TRBV15 and TRBJ2-1, the complete variable domain is DAMVIQNPRYQVTQFGKPVTLSCSQTLNHNVMYWYQQKSSQAPKLLFHYYDKDFNNEADTPDNFQSRRPNTSFCFLDIRSPGLGDTAMYLCATSGGVAGYNEQFFGPGTRLTVL.

This chain links TRBV5-4 with TRBJ2-7; D ambiguous. Germline V gene lookup returns CDR1 SGHNT and CDR2 YYREEE (reference sequence). The V end was cut by 0 bases, the J end by 0 bases, with 10 bases between. The CDR3 is made up of 15 amino acids. CDR3 sequence (DNA): TGTGCCAGCAGCTTGGGGCCGAAGAGCTCCTACGAGCAGTACTTC. This encodes CASSLGPKSSYEQYF. Complete variable domain (other parts from reference TRBV5-4 and TRBJ2-7): ETGVTQSPTHLIKTRGQQVTLRCSSQSGHNTVSWYQQALGQGPQFIFQYYREEENGRGNFPPRFSGLQFPNYSSELNVNALELDDSALYLCASSLGPKSSYEQYFGPGTRLTVT.

V is TRBV5-1 and J is TRBJ1-4; tentative D call: TRBD1 (5 bases). CDR3 length: 18 amino acids. The V end was cut by 4 bases, the J end by 1 base, with 20 bases between. Germline V gene data show CDR1 as SGHRS and CDR2 as YFSETQ. This chain's CDR3 is CASSPGTRHAETNEKLFF. For the CDR3, the DNA is TGCGCCAGCAGCCCAGGGACCAGACATGCGGAAACTAATGAAAAACTGTTTTTT.

The chain couples TRBV3-1 to TRBJ2-1; 10 nucleotides agree with TRBD2. This CDR3 region has 18 residues. Germline CDR1 and CDR2: LGHDT and YNNKEL (reference sequence). Losses at the gene ends were 4 bases for V and 5 bases for J; bases not matched to a gene: 14. CDR3 DNA: TGTGCCAGCAGCCTCGGCGGGACTAGCGCTGATCGGGACAATGAGCAGTTCTTC. Amino acids: CASSLGGTSADRDNEQFF.

The chain is built from TRBV30 and TRBJ1-5; D unresolved. V was cut by 2 bases and J by 4 bases, with 9 bases left in between. CDR1 GTSNPN and CDR2 SVGIG come from the germline V gene (reference sequence). The CDR3 runs to 13 residues. For the CDR3, the DNA is TGTGCCTGGAGTATACTGACGAATCAGCCCCAGCATTTT. Translating gives CAWSILTNQPQHF.

The chain joins TRBV7-8 to TRBJ1-4; D gene ambiguous. Germline V gene data show CDR1 as SGHVS and CDR2 as FQNEAQ. Trimming removed 4 bases from V and 4 bases from J, with 7 bases in between. The CDR3 consists of 13 residues. The CDR3 DNA is TGTGCCAGCAGCTCCTACTATAATGAAAAACTGTTTTTT. Its translation: CASSSYYNEKLFF.

The CDR3 DNA follows: TGTGCCAGCAGCCCAAGAATAGTACTAGCGAGGACAGATACGCAGTATTTT. Protein sequence: CASSPRIVLARTDTQYF. The chain uses TRBV3-1 and TRBJ2-3, with 7 bases identical to TRBD2. The CDR3 consists of 17 residues. Germline loops: CDR1 LGHDT, CDR2 YNNKEL (reference sequence). With 4 bases clipped from V and 3 bases from J, the junction kept 13 bases outside the gene matches.

This clonotype was counted ten times or more. This sequence joins TRBV10-3 and TRBJ2-1, with D possibly being TRBD2 (5 bases). The length of the CDR3 is 14 residues. Germline-derived CDR1 and CDR2 are ENHRY and SYGVKD. V lost 5 bases to trimming and J lost 6 bases, with 14 bases between them. CDR3 sequence reads: CAISRLALFNEQFF. As DNA, the CDR3 is TGTGCCATCAGTAGGCTAGCTTTGTTCAATGAGCAGTTCTTC.

This clonotype showed up just a few times. This chain connects TRBV29-1 to TRBJ1-2; a possible D gene is TRBD1 (5 bases). The CDR3 totals 14 residues. V lost 3 bases, J lost 3 bases, and 14 bases lay in between. Germline CDR1 is SQVTM and CDR2 is ANQGSEA. CDR3 loop: CSVEMAGHYYGYTF. In nucleotides, the CDR3 is TGCAGCGTTGAGATGGCAGGGCACTACTATGGCTACACCTTC.